This TCR beta chain was identified during a study of somatic mutations in cytotoxic T cells in rheumatoid arthritis. The CDR3 extends over 15 amino acids. Germline assignment: CDR1 SGHKS and CDR2 YYEKEE (reference sequence). The V gene lost 10 bases and the J gene lost 5 bases, with 22 bases spanning the gap. Data came from immunoSEQ multiplex PCR; TCRdb stores just in-frame clones and leaves some out. The data contain 8,000 or so clones, 74% of them seen just once; the ten biggest clones take up approximately 16%. The clonotype was recovered from an adult with rheumatoid arthritis. Sequenced sample: CD8+ T cells sorted from blood. The gene calls are TRBV5-5 and TRBJ2-1; a possible D gene is TRBD2 (6 bases). The CDR3 sequence: CACAPWEEEHNEQFF. The CDR3 region has the DNA TGTGCCTGTGCCCCCTGGGAGGAGGAACACAATGAGCAGTTCTTC.